This paragraph reports one T cell receptor beta chain. Its antigen is still unknown. The V gene's germline CDR1 is MNHNS and CDR2 SASEGT. The CDR3 consists of 16 residues. Trimming stripped 7 bases from V and 5 bases from J, with 23 bases between. One entry per CDR3 protein, called by TCRdb with MiXCR from the reads. The top ten clones hold over 12% of a sample with about 900,000 distinct CDR3 sequences, around 29% of them seen once. The data are from a study of T cell repertoires in cytomegalovirus infection. Background on the study: CMV infection plus the matching HLA type was flagged by public TCR beta signatures. Study observations and caveats: HLA-C-restricted, CMV-specific TCR beta clonotypes were dominant ex vivo.

This material consisted of cultured CD8+ T cells from PBMCs, taken from culture after CMV antigen stimulation. The chain links TRBV6-1 to TRBJ1-1; D unclear. The receptor was derived from a human donor in good health (CMV status not recorded). Some clones in this sample may be carry-over from other donors' samples. The CDR3 spells CASTLRVPRRDTEAFF. The DNA of the CDR3 is TGTGCCAGCACCCTCCGGGTCCCTCGTCGGGATACTGAAGCTTTCTTT.